These 17 T cell receptor beta chains were sequenced from one sample in a study of blood T cells in healthy people across ages. A second PCR, run for roughly 7 to 12 cycles, used a sample-barcoded 5' primer plus a J-beta primer mix. TCRdb re-called the 5' RACE reads with MiXCR, one entry per CDR3 protein. The sample has around 750,000 distinct CDR3 sequences; roughly 50% are singletons. The sequenced material came from blood. Receptor source: a man older than 75 in good health.

The J gene is TRBJ2-5, the V gene TRBV7-2; D is unclear. TRBJ2-7 matches the DNA end more closely, so the J call is doubtful. Germline V CDR1 and CDR2: SGHTA, FQGNSA. CDR3 length: 14 amino acids. The CDR3 protein is CASSVGRMHYEQYF. The CDR3 coding sequence is TGTGCCAGCAGCGTAGGGCGGATGCACTACGAGCAGTACTTC.

The chain links TRBV29-1 to TRBJ2-3; D gene unclear. This CDR3 has 14 amino acids. Germline values: CDR1 SQVTM, CDR2 ANQGSEA. The ends were cut back, 8 bases at V and 3 bases at J, with 18 bases in the middle. The DNA of the CDR3 is TGCAGCCTAAACCCCGGCGATGGGACAGATACGCAGTATTTT. Residues: CSLNPGDGTDTQYF.

This chain uses TRBV11-2 with TRBJ2-3, with D unresolved. V was clipped by 0 bases and J by 14 bases, with 24 bases between them. This CDR3 contains 16 residues. CDR1 is SGHAT, CDR2 FQNNGV, per germline. Written as DNA, the CDR3 is TGTGCCAGCAGCTTAGATCAAATAACGAGACACAGAGACGCGTATTTT. Protein product: CASSLDQITRHRDAYF.

V and J are TRBV19 and TRBJ2-4; the D is unclear. V dropped 2 bases and J dropped 9 bases, with 14 bases sitting between them. Germline V gene data show CDR1 as LNHDA and CDR2 as SQIVND (reference sequence). The CDR3 is 14 residues long. CDR3 residues: CASSIKAGMGIQYF. Written as DNA, the CDR3 is TGTGCCAGTAGTATAAAGGCAGGTATGGGCATTCAGTACTTC. Full variable domain (missing parts from reference TRBV19 and TRBJ2-4): DGGITQSPKYLFRKEGQNVTLSCEQNLNHDAMYWYRQDPGQGLRLIYYSQIVNDFQKGDIAEGYSVSREKKESFPLTVTSAQKNPTAFYLCASSIKAGMGIQYFGAGTRLSVL.

This clonotype turned up a few times. The CDR3 here is CSVENQEETQYF. CDR3 DNA: TGCAGCGTTGAAAATCAGGAAGAGACCCAGTACTTC. The gene calls are TRBV29-1 and TRBJ2-5; D call uncertain. V lost 2 bases and J 3 bases, leaving 7 bases between the germline ends. The CDR3 covers 12 residues. Germline loops: CDR1 SQVTM, CDR2 ANQGSEA.

V and J are TRBV20-1 and TRBJ2-7, with a possible D match to TRBD2 (5 bases). Trimming removed 3 bases at V and 2 bases at J, with 8 bases between. The CDR3 runs to 12 residues. The germline gives CDR1 DFQATT, CDR2 SNEGSKA (reference sequence). The CDR3 sequence: CSASWETYEQYF. As DNA, the CDR3 is TGCAGTGCTAGTTGGGAGACCTACGAGCAGTACTTC.

The chain recombines TRBV7-2 with TRBJ1-1; 8 nucleotides align to TRBD1. Germline CDR1 SGHTA, CDR2 FQGNSA. This CDR3 comprises 17 residues. J was trimmed by 0 bases and V by 2 bases; bases with no gene match: 8. The CDR3 nucleotides read TGTGCCAGCAGCTTAACCGGCAGGGGGCGAATGAACACTGAAGCTTTCTTT. Encoded protein: CASSLTGRGRMNTEAFF.

This clonotype came up many times. The chain uses TRBV3-1 and TRBJ2-2; D ambiguous. Germline V gene sequence: CDR1 LGHDT, CDR2 YNNKEL (reference sequence). The CDR3 consists of 14 residues. Trimming stripped 4 bases from V and 2 bases from J, with 8 bases between. CDR3 in amino acids: CASSRKANTGELFF. CDR3 DNA: TGTGCCAGCAGCCGGAAGGCTAACACCGGGGAGCTGTTTTTT.

In its sample, this clonotype was seen a few times. The chain couples TRBV20-1 to TRBJ2-7; TRBD2 aligns across 12 bases. The CDR3 sequence is 15 residues long. Germline V CDR1 and CDR2: DFQATT, SNEGSKA (reference sequence). V lost 3 bases, J lost 7 bases, and 10 bases stayed unmatched. CDR3 sequence: CSASTSGRSGSEQYF. The CDR3 region has the DNA TGCAGTGCTAGCACTAGCGGGAGGTCCGGATCAGAGCAGTACTTC.

V gene TRBV12-3 or TRBV12-4 combines with J gene TRBJ1-5; 11 nucleotides match TRBD1. The CDR3 is 16 residues long. V shed 2 bases, J shed 3 bases, and the junction held 3 bases outside the gene matches. CDR3 coding DNA: TGTGCCAGCAGTTTACGGGACAGGGGGGACAATCAGCCCCAGCATTTT. Residues: CASSLRDRGDNQPQHF.

V and J are TRBV12-3 or TRBV12-4 and TRBJ2-5; unclear D gene. V gave up 10 bases and J gave up 11 bases, with 20 bases separating them. CDR3 size: 12 residues. The CDR3 sequence is CATRGNQLGQYF. As DNA, the CDR3 is TGTGCCACCAGAGGTAATCAACTGGGGCAGTACTTC.

This clonotype appeared a few times. V usage is TRBV12-5 and J usage is TRBJ2-1; 10 bases fit TRBD2. V trimming: 7 bases; J trimming: 9 bases; junction bases outside the gene matches: 12. The CDR3 sequence is 15 residues long. Germline V gene data show CDR1 as LGHNT and CDR2 as FRNRAP. The CDR3 sequence is CASALFIAGGLEQFF. In DNA form, the CDR3 reads TGTGCTAGTGCCCTCTTCATAGCGGGAGGCCTTGAGCAGTTCTTC.

In its sample, this clonotype was seen many times. The rearrangement links TRBV29-1 to TRBJ2-7, with 9 bases matching TRBD2. CDR1 and CDR2 (germline): SQVTM, ANQGSEA. This CDR3 region has 15 residues. The J segment lost 4 bases and the V segment lost 3 bases, leaving 10 bases of the junction unmatched. The DNA of the CDR3 is TGCAGCGTTGATTTCCGGGGTAGCGGGAGATACGAGCAGTACTTC. This translates into CSVDFRGSGRYEQYF.

The chain couples TRBV18 to TRBJ1-2; TRBD1 agrees at 8 bases. Per the germline V gene, CDR1 is KGHSH and CDR2 is LQKENI. The CDR3 sequence is 15 residues long. V was pared by 3 bases and J by 4 bases, with 7 bases of the junction left unmatched. CDR3 DNA: TGTGCCAGCTCACCCCTGGACAGGGTCGGCTATGGCTACACCTTC. Its protein is CASSPLDRVGYGYTF.

The chain joins TRBV20-1 to TRBJ1-2; no firm D call. This CDR3 contains 15 residues. In germline, CDR1 is DFQATT, CDR2 SNEGSKA (reference sequence). The V end lost 0 bases, the J end lost 3 bases, and 14 bases lay between the germline ends. The CDR3 region is CSARDSPRPYYGYTF. The CDR3 bases are TGCAGTGCTAGAGATAGCCCAAGGCCCTACTATGGCTACACCTTC.

The chain links TRBV4-2 to TRBJ1-2; TRBD1 aligns across 9 bases. From germline, CDR1 is LGHNA and CDR2 YNFKEQ. The CDR3 has 16 amino acids. The junction had 7 bases not matched to a gene; V was cut back by 3 bases and J by 2 bases. The CDR3 loop reads CASSQQTGGGNYGYTF. CDR3 coding DNA: TGTGCCAGCAGCCAGCAAACAGGGGGCGGAAACTATGGCTACACCTTC.

The genes are TRBV2 and TRBJ1-6; 10 positions agree with TRBD1. This CDR3 contains 14 residues. CDR1 SNHLY and CDR2 FYNNEI come from the germline V gene. Trimming at V came to 7 bases and at J to 7 bases, leaving 4 bases not matched to a gene. The DNA for the CDR3 is TGTGCCAGCAAGGGGACAGGGGACAATTCACCCCTCCACTTT. The encoded protein is CASKGTGDNSPLHF.